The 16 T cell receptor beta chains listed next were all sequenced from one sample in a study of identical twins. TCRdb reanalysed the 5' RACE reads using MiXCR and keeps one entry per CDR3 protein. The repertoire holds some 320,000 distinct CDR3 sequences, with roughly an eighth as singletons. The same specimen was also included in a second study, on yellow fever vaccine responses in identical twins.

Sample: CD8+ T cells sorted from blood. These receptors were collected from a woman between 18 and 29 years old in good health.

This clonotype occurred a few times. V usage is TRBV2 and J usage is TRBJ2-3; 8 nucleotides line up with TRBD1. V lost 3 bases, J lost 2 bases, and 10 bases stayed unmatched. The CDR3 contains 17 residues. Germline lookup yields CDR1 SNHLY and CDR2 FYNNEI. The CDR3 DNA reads TGTGCCAGCAGTGATCCCCGGACAGGGTCTAACACAGATACGCAGTATTTT. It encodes CASSDPRTGSNTDTQYF.

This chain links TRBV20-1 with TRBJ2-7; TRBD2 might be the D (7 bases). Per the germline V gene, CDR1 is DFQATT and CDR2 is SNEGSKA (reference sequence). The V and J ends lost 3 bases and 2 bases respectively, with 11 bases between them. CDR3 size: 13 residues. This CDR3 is CSASDGGPYEQYF. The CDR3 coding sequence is TGCAGTGCTAGTGACGGGGGGCCCTACGAGCAGTACTTC.

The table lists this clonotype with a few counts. CDR3 DNA sequence: TGTGCCAGCAGTGAAGCAAGCGGGACGAGCACTGAAGCTTTCTTT. Translating it yields CASSEASGTSTEAFF. The chain combines TRBV6-1 with TRBJ1-1, with a weak D call TRBD1 (5 bases). Between the trimmed V and J ends, which lost 0 bases and 4 bases, there was a span of 12 bases. Looked up from germline, CDR1 is MNHNS and CDR2 is SASEGT. This CDR3 is 15 amino acids long.

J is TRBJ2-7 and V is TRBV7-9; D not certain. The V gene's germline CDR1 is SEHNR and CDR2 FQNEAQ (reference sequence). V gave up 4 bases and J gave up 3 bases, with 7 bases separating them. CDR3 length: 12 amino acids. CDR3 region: CASSSINYEQYF. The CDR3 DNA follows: TGTGCCAGCAGCTCCATCAACTACGAGCAGTACTTC.

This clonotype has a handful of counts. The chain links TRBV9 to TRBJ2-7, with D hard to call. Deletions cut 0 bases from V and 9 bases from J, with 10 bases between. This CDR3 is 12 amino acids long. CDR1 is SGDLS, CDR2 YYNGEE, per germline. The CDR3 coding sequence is TGTGCCAGCAGCGTAGCTACGGGTCTGCAGTACTTC. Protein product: CASSVATGLQYF.

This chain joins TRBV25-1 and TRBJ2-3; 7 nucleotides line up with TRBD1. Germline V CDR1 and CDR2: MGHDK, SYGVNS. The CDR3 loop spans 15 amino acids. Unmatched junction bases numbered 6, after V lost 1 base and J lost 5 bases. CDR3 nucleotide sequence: TGTGCCAGCAGTGAATTTACAGGGGCGGTAGATACGCAGTATTTT. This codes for CASSEFTGAVDTQYF.

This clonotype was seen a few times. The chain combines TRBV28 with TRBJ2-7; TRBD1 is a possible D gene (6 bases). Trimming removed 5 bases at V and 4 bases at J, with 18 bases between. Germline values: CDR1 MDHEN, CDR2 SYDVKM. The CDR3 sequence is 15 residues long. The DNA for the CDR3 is TGTGCCAGCAGTCTCACAGGGATAAGACAATACGAGCAGTACTTC. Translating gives CASSLTGIRQYEQYF.

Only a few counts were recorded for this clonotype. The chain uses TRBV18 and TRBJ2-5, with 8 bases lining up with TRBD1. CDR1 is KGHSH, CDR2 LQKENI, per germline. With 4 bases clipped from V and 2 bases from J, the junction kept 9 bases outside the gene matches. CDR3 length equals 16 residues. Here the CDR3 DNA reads TGTGCCAGCTCACAGAAGTCCCAGGGGGCACAAGAGACCCAGTACTTC. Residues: CASSQKSQGAQETQYF.

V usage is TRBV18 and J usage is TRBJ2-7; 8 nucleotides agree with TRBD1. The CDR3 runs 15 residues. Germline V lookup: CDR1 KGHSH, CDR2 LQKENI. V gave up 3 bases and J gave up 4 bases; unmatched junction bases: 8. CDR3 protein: CASSPPGQGRYEQYF. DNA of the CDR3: TGTGCCAGCTCACCCCCCGGACAGGGCAGGTACGAGCAGTACTTC.

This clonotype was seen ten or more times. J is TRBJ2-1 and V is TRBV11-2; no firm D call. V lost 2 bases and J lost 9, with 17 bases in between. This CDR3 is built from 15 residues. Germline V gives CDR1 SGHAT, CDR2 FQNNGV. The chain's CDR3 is CASSLSKSPFGEQFF. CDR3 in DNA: TGTGCCAGCAGCTTAAGCAAATCCCCCTTTGGTGAGCAGTTCTTC.

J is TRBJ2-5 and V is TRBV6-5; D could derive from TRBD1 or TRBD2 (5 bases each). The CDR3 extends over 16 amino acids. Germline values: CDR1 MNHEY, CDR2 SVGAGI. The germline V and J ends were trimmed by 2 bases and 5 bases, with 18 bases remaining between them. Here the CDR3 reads CASSYHAGGSRETQYF. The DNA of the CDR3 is TGTGCCAGCAGTTACCATGCTGGGGGAAGTCGGGAGACCCAGTACTTC.

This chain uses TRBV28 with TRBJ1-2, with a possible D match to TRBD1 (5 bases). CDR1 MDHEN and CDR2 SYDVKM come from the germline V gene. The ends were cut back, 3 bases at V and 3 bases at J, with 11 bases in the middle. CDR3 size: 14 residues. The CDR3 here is CASSFRGQDYGYTF. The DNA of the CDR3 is TGTGCCAGCAGTTTTAGAGGACAAGACTATGGCTACACCTTC.

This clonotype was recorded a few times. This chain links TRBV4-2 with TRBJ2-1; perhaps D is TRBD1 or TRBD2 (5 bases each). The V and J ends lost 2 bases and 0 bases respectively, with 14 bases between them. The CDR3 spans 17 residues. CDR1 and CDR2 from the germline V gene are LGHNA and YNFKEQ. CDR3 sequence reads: CASSQLSWGSSYNEQFF. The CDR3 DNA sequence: TGTGCCAGCAGCCAACTTTCTTGGGGGAGCTCCTACAATGAGCAGTTCTTC.

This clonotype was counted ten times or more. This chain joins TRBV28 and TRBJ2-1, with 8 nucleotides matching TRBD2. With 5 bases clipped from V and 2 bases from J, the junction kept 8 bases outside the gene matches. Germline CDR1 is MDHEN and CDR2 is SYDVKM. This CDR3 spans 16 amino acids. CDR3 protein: CASSTSGGFPYNEQFF. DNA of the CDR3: TGTGCCAGCAGTACAAGCGGGGGTTTTCCCTACAATGAGCAGTTCTTC.

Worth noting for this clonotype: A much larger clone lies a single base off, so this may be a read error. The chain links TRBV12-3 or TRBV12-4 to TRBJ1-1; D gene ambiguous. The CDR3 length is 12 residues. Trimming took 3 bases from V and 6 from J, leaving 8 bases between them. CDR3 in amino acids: CASSFEAPEAFF. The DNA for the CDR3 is TGTGCCAGCAGTTTCGAGGCACCTGAAGCTTTCTTT.

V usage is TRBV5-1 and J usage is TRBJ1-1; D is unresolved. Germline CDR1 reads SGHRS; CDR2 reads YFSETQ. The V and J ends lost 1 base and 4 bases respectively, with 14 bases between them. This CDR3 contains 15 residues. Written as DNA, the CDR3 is TGCGCCAGCAGCTTGTTACCCGGAGTGGGCACTGAAGCTTTCTTT. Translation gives CASSLLPGVGTEAFF.